This entry features one T cell receptor (beta chain) sequence. Its target is unknown. Germline and junction disagree at one end, which may indicate a read error. Under the authors' procedure: What underpinned the distant-metastasis classifier for papillary thyroid cancer was the set of CDR3 differences across clinicopathological groups. Using MiXCR, TCRdb re-called clones from the PCR reads. The V and J calls reflect TCRdb's pipeline rather than the authors' work. The sample lists roughly 70,000 clones, 18% occurring once. This entry belongs to a study of metastatic and nonmetastatic thyroid tumors. As for the study in general: Patients with malignant and benign thyroid disease provided blood and tumor or nodule tissue, whose repertoires were compared. Study-wide results and caveats: Significantly higher TCR beta diversity was reportedly seen in malignant thyroid tumors than benign nodules, in blood and tumor.

Germline V gene lookup returns CDR1 MNHNY and CDR2 SVGAGI (reference sequence). The CDR3 has 18 residues. All patients reached thyroid surgery having received no treatment beforehand. The clonotype comes from a female donor with papillary thyroid cancer or a benign thyroid nodule (not recorded which). Some clones in this sample may be carry-over from other donors' samples. Sequencing used blood. V and J are TRBV6-6 and TRBJ2-3; TRBD1 might be the D (6 bases). For the CDR3, the DNA is TGTGCCAGCAGTATCTGTCGTCCGGGACACCCCGTCACAGATACCCAGTATTTT. It translates to CASSICRPGHPVTDTQYF.